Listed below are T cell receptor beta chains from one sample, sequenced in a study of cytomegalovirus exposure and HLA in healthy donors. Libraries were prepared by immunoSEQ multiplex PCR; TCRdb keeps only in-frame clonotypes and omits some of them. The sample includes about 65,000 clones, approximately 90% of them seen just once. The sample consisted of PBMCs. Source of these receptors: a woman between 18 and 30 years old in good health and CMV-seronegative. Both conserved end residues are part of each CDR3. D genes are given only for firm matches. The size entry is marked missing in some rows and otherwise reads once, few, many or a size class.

cdr3_nt: TGTGCCAGCATGGGCGAGGACAGGGATGTCAATGAGCAGTTCTTC; cdr3_aa: CASMGEDRDVNEQFF; j_call: TRBJ2-1; v_call: TRBV6-5; d_call: TRBD1; clone_size: -
cdr3_nt: TGCGCCAGCAGCCCAAGCCCCGGGACAGGGATCTACGAGCAGTACTTC; cdr3_aa: CASSPSPGTGIYEQYF; j_call: TRBJ2-7; v_call: TRBV4-1; d_call: TRBD1; clone_size: -
cdr3_nt: TGTGCCAGCAGTGACTCAGCGAGACAGGGGGACACCGGGGAGCTGTTTTTT; cdr3_aa: CASSDSARQGDTGELFF; j_call: TRBJ2-2; v_call: TRBV6-4; d_call: TRBD1; clone_size: -
cdr3_nt: TGTGCCAGCAGCCCCACAGGGATGAGCTCCTACGAGCAGTACTTC; cdr3_aa: CASSPTGMSSYEQYF; j_call: TRBJ2-7; v_call: TRBV6-6; d_call: -; clone_size: -
cdr3_nt: TGTGCCAGCAGTGAAGCGGTAACAGGGATAGGCGAAAAACTGTTTTTT; cdr3_aa: CASSEAVTGIGEKLFF; j_call: TRBJ1-4; v_call: TRBV2; d_call: -; clone_size: -
cdr3_nt: TGTGCCAGCAGCGTAGAGGGACAGGGGGCCAATGAGCAGTTCTTC; cdr3_aa: CASSVEGQGANEQFF; j_call: TRBJ2-1; v_call: TRBV9; d_call: TRBD1; clone_size: -
cdr3_nt: TGTGCCAGCAGCGTAGCTTGGGCTCCACTAGCGGGAGCTAGAAATGAGCAGTTCTTC; cdr3_aa: CASSVAWAPLAGARNEQFF; j_call: TRBJ2-1; v_call: TRBV9; d_call: TRBD2; clone_size: -
cdr3_nt: TGTGCCAGCAGTGGGACGGGAGGAGAGACCCAGTACTTC; cdr3_aa: CASSGTGGETQYF; j_call: TRBJ2-5; v_call: TRBV2; d_call: TRBD2; clone_size: once
cdr3_nt: TGCGCCAGCAGCTTGAGCGACCCCGGTAATCAGCCCCAGCATTTT; cdr3_aa: CASSLSDPGNQPQHF; j_call: TRBJ1-5; v_call: TRBV5-1; d_call: -; clone_size: -
cdr3_nt: TGTGCCAGCAGTACTACCGTAGGGGCCAACGTCCTGACTTTC; cdr3_aa: CASSTTVGANVLTF; j_call: TRBJ2-6; v_call: TRBV6-4; d_call: -; clone_size: -
cdr3_nt: TGTGCCAGCCAGGGGTATATCATTACTGAAGCTTTCTTT; cdr3_aa: CASQGYIITEAFF; j_call: TRBJ1-1; v_call: TRBV2; d_call: -; clone_size: -
cdr3_nt: TGTGCCAGCCTGGGACAGGGTTACGATGGCTACACCTTC; cdr3_aa: CASLGQGYDGYTF; j_call: TRBJ1-2; v_call: TRBV7-9; d_call: TRBD1; clone_size: -
cdr3_nt: TGTGCCAGCAGCTTGGCAACTCCCAATGAGCAGTTCTTC; cdr3_aa: CASSLATPNEQFF; j_call: TRBJ2-1; v_call: TRBV5-6; d_call: -; clone_size: -
cdr3_nt: TGTGCCATCAGTGACACAGCGGGGGGCCCAGGAGAGACCCAGTACTTC; cdr3_aa: CAISDTAGGPGETQYF; j_call: TRBJ2-5; v_call: TRBV10-3; d_call: TRBD2; clone_size: -
cdr3_nt: TGCGCCAGCAGCCAAGATGGTGCAGGAACCTACGAGCAGTACTTC; cdr3_aa: CASSQDGAGTYEQYF; j_call: TRBJ2-7; v_call: TRBV4-1; d_call: -; clone_size: -
cdr3_nt: TGCAGCGTGAAGGCGGGGCAACTGAACACTGAAGCTTTCTTT; cdr3_aa: CSVKAGQLNTEAFF; j_call: TRBJ1-1; v_call: TRBV29-1; d_call: -; clone_size: -
cdr3_nt: TGTGCCAGCAGTGAAATCAGGGGCGCATCTAATGAAAAACTGTTTTTT; cdr3_aa: CASSEIRGASNEKLFF; j_call: TRBJ1-4; v_call: TRBV2; d_call: -; clone_size: -
cdr3_nt: TGTGCCAGCAGACCGGGACAGACCTACGAGCAGTACTTC; cdr3_aa: CASRPGQTYEQYF; j_call: TRBJ2-7; v_call: TRBV6-5; d_call: TRBD1; clone_size: few
cdr3_nt: TGTGCCAGCTCACGACACCTTACAGGGGATGAGCAGTTCTTC; cdr3_aa: CASSRHLTGDEQFF; j_call: TRBJ2-1; v_call: TRBV18; d_call: TRBD1; clone_size: -
cdr3_nt: TGTGCCAGCAGCCGACTCTCCACTAGCATTGATACGCAGTATTTT; cdr3_aa: CASSRLSTSIDTQYF; j_call: TRBJ2-3; v_call: TRBV11-2; d_call: -; clone_size: -
cdr3_nt: TGTGCCAGCAGTCGGGAGGTTAACTATGGCTACACCTTC; cdr3_aa: CASSREVNYGYTF; j_call: TRBJ1-2; v_call: TRBV6-6; d_call: -; clone_size: -
cdr3_nt: TGTGCCAGCTCCCAGGGTGTCGGGCAGTACTTC; cdr3_aa: CASSQGVGQYF; j_call: TRBJ2-7; v_call: TRBV18; d_call: -; clone_size: once
cdr3_nt: TGTGCCAGCAGTTCCGCGGGGATGAACACCGGGGAGCTGTTTTTT; cdr3_aa: CASSSAGMNTGELFF; j_call: TRBJ2-2; v_call: TRBV2; d_call: -; clone_size: -
cdr3_nt: TGCAGCGTTGAATCTCCACTAGCGGGAGGAGGGTACGAGCAGTACTTC; cdr3_aa: CSVESPLAGGGYEQYF; j_call: TRBJ2-7; v_call: TRBV29-1; d_call: TRBD2; clone_size: -
cdr3_nt: TGTGCCAGCAGCCCAACAGGGGGCCCTGGGGCCAACGTCCTGACTTTC; cdr3_aa: CASSPTGGPGANVLTF; j_call: TRBJ2-6; v_call: TRBV7-9; d_call: TRBD1; clone_size: once
cdr3_nt: TGCGCCAGCAGCCAAGGGGACTACCCCAGGAAGCAGTATTTT; cdr3_aa: CASSQGDYPRKQYF; j_call: TRBJ2-3; v_call: TRBV4-1; d_call: TRBD2; clone_size: -
cdr3_nt: TGTGCCAGCAGCTTGGTCGGGGGAATGGCCCAGTACTTC; cdr3_aa: CASSLVGGMAQYF; j_call: TRBJ2-5; v_call: TRBV5-6; d_call: -; clone_size: -
cdr3_nt: TGTGCCACCAGCCCGAACCCGGGACTAGCGGAATCCTACGAGCGGGAGCAGTACTTC; cdr3_aa: CATSPNPGLAESYEREQYF; j_call: TRBJ2-7; v_call: TRBV15; d_call: TRBD2; clone_size: -
cdr3_nt: TGTGCCGCCCGTAGCGGGAGGAACGAGCAGTACTTC; cdr3_aa: CAARSGRNEQYF; j_call: TRBJ2-7; v_call: TRBV6-6; d_call: TRBD2; clone_size: -
cdr3_nt: TGTGCCAGCGGGCGGGGGGTAGATACGCAGTATTTT; cdr3_aa: CASGRGVDTQYF; j_call: TRBJ2-3; v_call: TRBV6-1; d_call: TRBD2; clone_size: -
cdr3_nt: TGTGCCTGGAGCGAGCGCGGGGAGACCCAGTACTTC; cdr3_aa: CAWSERGETQYF; j_call: TRBJ2-5; v_call: TRBV30; d_call: -; clone_size: -
cdr3_nt: TGTGCCAGCAGTGAGGAGAGCGGCACCTACAATGAGCAGTTCTTC; cdr3_aa: CASSEESGTYNEQFF; j_call: TRBJ2-1; v_call: TRBV6-4; d_call: -; clone_size: -
cdr3_nt: TGCGCCAGCGGGCGGGACGGCGGAAACACCATATATTTT; cdr3_aa: CASGRDGGNTIYF; j_call: TRBJ1-3; v_call: TRBV10-1; d_call: -; clone_size: -